Listed here are 21 T cell receptor beta chains from one sample, sequenced in a study of response to subunit inactivated influenza vaccine. TCRdb analysed the RT-PCR reads with MiXCR anew, one entry per CDR3 protein. The table records about 780,000 distinct CDR3 sequences, less than 20% of them present only once. The source material was PBMCs from blood, sampled 4 to 6 days after vaccination. The receptors were sampled from a man in his fifties or sixties who received an inactivated influenza vaccine.

The chain combines TRBV12-3 or TRBV12-4 with TRBJ1-2, with a weak D call TRBD1 (5 bases). Trimming took off 1 base at V and 6 bases at J, with 9 bases between the two ends. The CDR3 length is 13 residues. CDR3 bases: TGTGCCAGCAGTTTAGGAGGGGACCATGGCTACACCTTC. It encodes CASSLGGDHGYTF.

The genes are TRBV6-1 and TRBJ2-1; D uncertain. Trimming cost V 6 bases and J 4 bases, with 13 bases left between them. The CDR3 extends over 14 amino acids. Germline assignment: CDR1 MNHNS and CDR2 SASEGT. The CDR3 loop is CASRDRPGYNEQFF. The DNA of the CDR3 is TGTGCCAGCAGAGATCGGCCTGGTTACAATGAGCAGTTCTTC.

This clonotype was detected only a few times. The chain is built from TRBV7-2 and TRBJ2-5; D uncertain. The ends were cut back, 1 base at V and 2 bases at J, with 11 bases in the middle. The V gene's germline CDR1 is SGHTA and CDR2 FQGNSA. The CDR3 totals 15 residues. The CDR3 DNA reads TGTGCCAGCAGCTTAGTAGTCGGCAGGCAAGAGACCCAGTACTTC. As protein: CASSLVVGRQETQYF.

Ten or more counts support this clonotype. The genes are TRBV20-1 and TRBJ1-2; possibly TRBD1 for D (6 bases). CDR3 length: 17 residues. Germline lookup yields CDR1 DFQATT and CDR2 SNEGSKA (reference sequence). Trimming stripped 0 bases from V and 3 bases from J, with 20 bases between. For the CDR3, the DNA is TGCAGTGCTAGAGATGCCTTGCTGGACAGCGGTCACTATGGCTACACCTTC. Encoded protein: CSARDALLDSGHYGYTF.

The chain joins TRBV7-2 to TRBJ1-4; 9 nucleotides line up with TRBD1. CDR1 and CDR2 from the germline V gene are SGHTA and FQGNSA. Trimming took 5 bases from V and 8 from J; bases not matched to a gene: 9. CDR3 length: 15 residues. CDR3 in amino acids: CASSASGTGREKLFF. DNA of the CDR3: TGTGCCAGCAGCGCCTCCGGGACAGGGAGGGAAAAACTGTTTTTT.

The rearrangement uses TRBV9 and TRBJ2-1, with D perhaps assigned TRBD1 or TRBD2 (6 bases each). The CDR3 sequence is 15 residues long. The germline V and J ends were trimmed by 0 bases and 7 bases, with 14 bases remaining between them. CDR1 and CDR2 (germline): SGDLS, YYNGEE. The CDR3 region is CASSVAPGASNEQFF. The CDR3 nucleotides read TGTGCCAGCAGCGTAGCTCCGGGGGCGAGTAATGAGCAGTTCTTC. Full variable domain (remainder filled in from reference TRBV9 and TRBJ2-1): DSGVTQTPKHLITATGQRVTLRCSPRSGDLSVYWYQQSLDQGLQFLIQYYNGEERAKGNILERFSAQQFPDLHSELNLSSLELGDSALYFCASSVAPGASNEQFFGPGTRLTVL.

V is TRBV20-1 and J is TRBJ1-1; maybe TRBD1 (5 bases). This CDR3 region has 14 residues. V lost 3 bases to trimming and J lost 0 bases, with 11 bases between them. Germline V gene sequence: CDR1 DFQATT, CDR2 SNEGSKA (reference sequence). The CDR3 DNA sequence: TGCAGTGCTAGGGGGCAGACCATGAACACTGAAGCTTTCTTT. It specifies CSARGQTMNTEAFF.

The chain combines TRBV29-1 with TRBJ2-5; D is possibly TRBD2 (6 bases). The CDR3 sequence is 14 residues long. From germline, CDR1 is SQVTM and CDR2 ANQGSEA. Trimming shortened V by 2 bases and J by 2 bases, and 12 bases separated the two germline ends. CDR3: CSVERGLLQETQYF. For the CDR3, the DNA is TGCAGCGTTGAACGCGGACTACTACAAGAGACCCAGTACTTC.

This chain's CDR3 is CAISDLEGRNSPLHF. CDR3 bases: TGTGCCATCAGTGATCTGGAGGGGAGGAATTCACCCCTCCACTTT. V usage is TRBV10-3 and J usage is TRBJ1-6, with D perhaps TRBD1 (5 bases). The CDR3 is 15 residues long. CDR1 is ENHRY and CDR2 is SYGVKD in the germline V gene. The V gene lost 3 bases and the J gene lost 7 bases, with 13 bases spanning the gap.

A few counts support this clonotype. The V call is TRBV7-2, the J call TRBJ1-3, with 7 bases aligning to TRBD1. The CDR3 has 16 amino acids. V lost 1 base to trimming and J lost 2 bases; unmatched junction nucleotides: 5. From germline, CDR1 is SGHTA and CDR2 FQGNSA. The CDR3 DNA reads TGTGCCAGCAGCTTAGGCGAGGGGGCCACTGGAAACACCATATATTTT. Its translation: CASSLGEGATGNTIYF.

The rearrangement joins TRBV7-2 to TRBJ2-7, with 10 positions matching TRBD1. The CDR3 sequence is 14 residues long. With V trimmed by 8 bases and J by 2 bases, 6 bases remained unmatched. Germline CDR1 and CDR2: SGHTA and FQGNSA. CDR3: CASGAGTGAYEQYF. DNA of the CDR3: TGTGCCAGCGGGGCAGGGACAGGGGCCTACGAGCAGTACTTC. Filled out from reference TRBV7-2 and TRBJ2-7, the complete variable domain reads GAGVSQSPSNKVTEKGKDVELRCDPISGHTALYWYRQSLGQGLEFLIYFQGNSAPDKSGLPSDRFSAERTGGSVSTLTIQRTQQEDSAVYLCASGAGTGAYEQYFGPGTRLTVT.

This clonotype was seen a few times. The CDR3 coding sequence is TGTGCCAGCAGCAAGAGGGACAGGGGGCTAGCCGGGGAGCTGTTTTTT. It translates to CASSKRDRGLAGELFF. The chain has TRBV9 and TRBJ2-2, with 12 bases fitting TRBD1. Germline V gene sequence: CDR1 SGDLS, CDR2 YYNGEE. J gave up 6 bases and V 4 bases, and 7 bases lay outside the gene matches. The CDR3 is 16 amino acids.

This clonotype was seen a handful of times. The rearrangement joins TRBV5-1 to TRBJ2-1, with TRBD2 identical over 9 bases. The germline CDR1 and CDR2 sequences are SGHRS and YFSETQ. This CDR3 region has 15 residues. V lost 0 bases, J lost 5 bases, and 3 bases stayed unmatched. This chain's CDR3 is CASSLAPSGNNEQFF. The CDR3 coding sequence is TGCGCCAGCAGCTTGGCTCCTAGCGGGAACAATGAGCAGTTCTTC.

This sequence joins TRBV5-1 and TRBJ2-1; TRBD2 aligns across 7 bases. V gave up 1 base and J gave up 2 bases; unmatched junction bases: 0. The germline gives CDR1 SGHRS, CDR2 YFSETQ. The CDR3 has 14 amino acids. The CDR3 loop is CASSLTSAYNEQFF. The CDR3 DNA is TGCGCCAGCAGCTTGACTAGCGCCTACAATGAGCAGTTCTTC.

This clonotype was detected many times. V is TRBV5-1 and J is TRBJ2-3; tentative D call: TRBD1 (6 bases). From germline, CDR1 is SGHRS and CDR2 YFSETQ. There are 12 residues in the CDR3. V lost 9 bases to trimming and J lost 4 bases, with 12 bases between them. CDR3 bases: TGCGCCACTGGACAGCAAGCAGATACGCAGTATTTT. It translates to CATGQQADTQYF. The full variable domain, in which reference TRBV5-1 and TRBJ2-3 provide the parts outside the CDR3, is KAGVTQTPRYLIKTRGQQVTLSCSPISGHRSVSWYQQTPGQGLQFLFEYFSETQRNKGNFPGRFSGRQFSNSRSEMNVSTLELGDSALYLCATGQQADTQYFGPGTRLTVL.

In this sample, this clonotype turned up a few times. The J gene is TRBJ2-7, the V gene TRBV29-1; 7 nucleotides line up with TRBD1. This CDR3 spans 15 amino acids. Germline V lookup: CDR1 SQVTM, CDR2 ANQGSEA. V trimming: 6 bases; J trimming: 5 bases; junction bases outside the gene matches: 16. The CDR3: CSVEGTRQGVNEQYF. In nucleotides, the CDR3 is TGCAGCGTCGAGGGGACCAGACAGGGCGTCAACGAGCAGTACTTC.

This clonotype has only a few counts. V and J are TRBV4-3 and TRBJ2-1; 7 nucleotides align to TRBD1. Germline CDR1 is LGHNA and CDR2 is YSLEER. CDR3 length: 16 amino acids. The V and J ends lost 0 bases and 2 bases, in that order; junction bases with no gene match: 4. The CDR3 loop is CASSQEATGTYNEQFF. CDR3 sequence (DNA): TGCGCCAGCAGCCAAGAAGCGACAGGGACCTACAATGAGCAGTTCTTC.

This clonotype turned up a few times. The J gene is TRBJ1-4, the V gene TRBV20-1; D remains ambiguous. Trimming shortened V by 6 bases and J by 8 bases, and 22 bases separated the two germline ends. CDR1 and CDR2 from the germline V gene are DFQATT and SNEGSKA (reference sequence). The CDR3 loop spans 15 amino acids. CDR3 in DNA: TGCAGTGCCCCTCACCCGACGGGTCGTGGAGAAAAACTGTTTTTT. The encoded protein is CSAPHPTGRGEKLFF.

The genes are TRBV12-3 or TRBV12-4 and TRBJ1-6; D unresolved. Trimming pared 11 bases from V and 4 bases from J, leaving 15 bases between. The CDR3 has 14 residues. The CDR3 region is CASTGGVYNSPLHF. For the CDR3, the DNA is TGTGCCTCAACGGGCGGGGTTTATAATTCACCCCTCCACTTT.

V usage is TRBV12-3 or TRBV12-4 and J usage is TRBJ2-3; D may be TRBD1 (6 bases). This CDR3 comprises 15 residues. The V end was cut by 5 bases, the J end by 1 base, with 13 bases between. For the CDR3, the DNA is TGTGCCAGCAGTCTCCAGGGGTCACGCACAGATACGCAGTATTTT. Amino acids: CASSLQGSRTDTQYF.

This clonotype was counted only a few times. J is TRBJ1-5 and V is TRBV4-1; no firm D call. The CDR3 totals 15 residues. V was cut by 4 bases and J by 3 bases, with 13 bases left in between. The V gene's germline CDR1 is MGHRA and CDR2 YSYEKL. This chain's CDR3 is CASSLGRFDNQPQHF. The CDR3 DNA follows: TGCGCCAGCAGCCTAGGGCGGTTTGACAATCAGCCCCAGCATTTT.